What follows is one T cell receptor beta chain and its context. Antigen unknown. This sample is drawn from a study of CD8+CD57+ T cells in acquired aplastic anemia. Study-level background: Sorted CD4+ and CD8+ cells yielded DNA averaging around 3.5 ug.

Notes on the study in general: The same twenty-nine CD8+ CDR3 sequences occurred in patients and in controls.

Only patients with CD8+CD57+ cell expansion on flow cytometry were chosen for sequencing. TCR beta VDJ and CDR3 profiles were obtained from a genomic DNA template. TCRdb redid the calling of the reads with MiXCR, one entry per CDR3 protein. The sample records about 160,000 distinct CDR3 sequences, 48% being singletons. The CDR3 length is 14 residues. V shed 1 base and J 3 bases; nucleotides not matched to a gene: 5. Germline V gives CDR1 DFQATT, CDR2 SNEGSKA (reference sequence). This chain connects TRBV20-1 to TRBJ1-1; TRBD1 agrees at 7 bases. The sequencing sample was made of sorted CD4+, CD8+, or CD8+CD57+ T cells (not recorded which) from PBMCs. This clonotype was obtained from a human donor with aplastic anemia. The CDR3 loop reads CSARVQGIDTEAFF. DNA of the CDR3: TGCAGTGCTAGAGTACAGGGGATAGACACTGAAGCTTTCTTT.